The rows below give T cell receptor beta chains drawn from one sample of a study of blood T cell repertoires in COVID-19. This table comes from immunoSEQ multiplex PCR, and its TCRdb copy is limited to in-frame clones, with some not included. The sample contains 150,000 to 180,000 clones, about 89% of which appear only once. Sequenced input: peripheral blood. These receptors were collected from a man between 45 and 60 years old with acute or convalescent COVID-19. CDR3s leave out the opening cysteine and the closing phenylalanine or tryptophan. The order of the fields is V gene, clone size, CDR3 protein. Clone size is not always given. Where it is, it says once, few, many or a class for expanded clones.

V gene: TRBV4-2
clone size: .
CDR3 protein: ASSQDYGRAYEQY

V gene: TRBV10-3
clone size: .
CDR3 protein: AISGLAGVGDTQY

V gene: TRBV7-9
clone size: .
CDR3 protein: ASSLVLQETQY

V gene: TRBV7-9
clone size: few
CDR3 protein: ASSLGTGNTEAF

V gene: TRBV30
clone size: .
CDR3 protein: AWSAYRSFQETQY

V gene: TRBV15
clone size: .
CDR3 protein: ATSRAGRVDYGYT

V gene: TRBV19
clone size: .
CDR3 protein: ASSISSPGSYNEQF

V gene: TRBV11-3
clone size: .
CDR3 protein: ASSLARGLGNSPLH

V gene: TRBV27
clone size: .
CDR3 protein: ASSLSSSAYEQY

V gene: TRBV19
clone size: .
CDR3 protein: ASSIITGGGNQPQH

V gene: TRBV15
clone size: once
CDR3 protein: ATSRPGTGSYSPLH

V gene: TRBV4-2
clone size: once
CDR3 protein: ASSQEERLVGDNEQF

V gene: TRBV5-1
clone size: .
CDR3 protein: ASSLWAGNTEAF

V gene: TRBV27
clone size: .
CDR3 protein: ASRLRGQGNPPMGYT

V gene: TRBV5-4
clone size: .
CDR3 protein: ASSPEGGRDTIY

V gene: TRBV21-1
clone size: .
CDR3 protein: ASSIYDRGCSGYT

V gene: TRBV5-1
clone size: .
CDR3 protein: ASSLTSGSYYEQY

V gene: TRBV10-3
clone size: .
CDR3 protein: AISPGLAGDEQF

V gene: TRBV11-2
clone size: .
CDR3 protein: ASSRQASNEKLF

V gene: TRBV28
clone size: .
CDR3 protein: ASNKYPGLAGFAQY

V gene: TRBV7-3
clone size: .
CDR3 protein: ASSPDRSGYGYT

V gene: TRBV2
clone size: .
CDR3 protein: ASTLDRDPYNEQF

V gene: TRBV6-5
clone size: .
CDR3 protein: ASRKKEFIPDGYT

V gene: TRBV7-6
clone size: .
CDR3 protein: ASSLGGRGLGSPLH

V gene: TRBV4-3
clone size: .
CDR3 protein: ASSQVWSMNTEAF

V gene: TRBV19
clone size: .
CDR3 protein: ASSMGGGYGYT

V gene: TRBV19
clone size: .
CDR3 protein: ASTPRRGETQY